This T cell receptor (beta chain) was retrieved from a study of T-cell reconstitution after alpha-beta-depleted transplantation in children (dated by TCRdb to about 2016). For the wider study: The study quantitatively tracked T-cell immune reconstitution after TCRalphabeta/CD19-depleted allogeneic hematopoietic cell transplantation in children using TCR repertoire profiling.

Concerning this clonotype itself: Its antigen is not yet known. No much larger clone is present one base from it, and per-base qualities are unavailable.

To prepare the library, PCR was applied. Sequencing used an Illumina HiSeq 2500. Molecular barcoding was employed in the preparation of TCR libraries, with unique molecular identifiers being used to normalize TCRbeta repertoire quantification. TCRdb applied fastp at Q25 and MiXCR to the public reads, then kept only in-frame beta chains. Under each unique CDR3 protein, matching rows form one entry showing the most common genes and DNA. Across this sample there are 150,000 to 250,000 distinct CDR3 sequences, with just over 14% seen only once. Of the sample, about 13% falls within the top ten clones. The sample consisted of PBMCs from the stem cell graft donor, taken from the stem cell graft. The TCR was taken from a human donor who donated a stem cell graft to a child with acute lymphoblastic leukemia.

Here is the DNA: TGTGCCAGCAGCTCAAGGTTGGAGACAGGCCTATTCTACGAGCAGTACTTC. This translates into CASSSRLETGLFYEQYF. The rearrangement combines TRBV25-1 with TRBJ2-7; D gene: possibly TRBD1, on 6 matching bases. CDR1 MGHDK and CDR2 SYGVNS were looked up in the germline V gene. V loses 6 bases, J loses 3 bases, and the germline ends lie 24 bases apart. The CDR3 runs 17 residues from the cysteine to the phenylalanine. Just CDR3 DNA is preserved here, 51 bases in frame from base 1.